This T cell receptor beta chain was retrieved from a study of vaccination effects on CD4 cells after COVID-19. Study observations and caveats: Missing from the study were early post-infection timepoints, and its convalescent patients were few.

As for this clone: Its antigen is not known.

Method: immunoSEQ multiplex PCR; TCRdb's copy keeps in-frame clones and lacks some. Found here are more than 40,000 clones, around 80% of them singletons; the top ten hold about 14%. With the ViraFEST assay, the study expanded antigen-specific CD4+ T cells using viral peptide pools, then sequenced them. Culture lasted about 11 days before CD4+ T cell isolation. Participants were vaccinated with two doses of either the BNT162b2 or mRNA-1273 vaccine. CDR1 and CDR2 from the germline V gene are MNHEY and SVGAGI. This CDR3 is 16 amino acids long. Trimming cost V 4 bases and J 2 bases, with 15 bases left between them.

The TCR was taken from a human donor who received a COVID-19 vaccine. The chain combines TRBV6-5 with TRBJ1-3; possibly TRBD1 for D (5 bases). The material sequenced was CD4+ T cells from PBMCs cultured with HCoV-OC43 spike peptides, taken after COVID-19 vaccination. Specified subset: HCoV-OC43 spike overlapping peptide pool stimulation. The CDR3 sequence is CASSSTALRAGNTIYF. In DNA form, the CDR3 reads TGTGCCAGCAGTTCCACCGCCCTCAGGGCTGGAAACACCATATATTTT.